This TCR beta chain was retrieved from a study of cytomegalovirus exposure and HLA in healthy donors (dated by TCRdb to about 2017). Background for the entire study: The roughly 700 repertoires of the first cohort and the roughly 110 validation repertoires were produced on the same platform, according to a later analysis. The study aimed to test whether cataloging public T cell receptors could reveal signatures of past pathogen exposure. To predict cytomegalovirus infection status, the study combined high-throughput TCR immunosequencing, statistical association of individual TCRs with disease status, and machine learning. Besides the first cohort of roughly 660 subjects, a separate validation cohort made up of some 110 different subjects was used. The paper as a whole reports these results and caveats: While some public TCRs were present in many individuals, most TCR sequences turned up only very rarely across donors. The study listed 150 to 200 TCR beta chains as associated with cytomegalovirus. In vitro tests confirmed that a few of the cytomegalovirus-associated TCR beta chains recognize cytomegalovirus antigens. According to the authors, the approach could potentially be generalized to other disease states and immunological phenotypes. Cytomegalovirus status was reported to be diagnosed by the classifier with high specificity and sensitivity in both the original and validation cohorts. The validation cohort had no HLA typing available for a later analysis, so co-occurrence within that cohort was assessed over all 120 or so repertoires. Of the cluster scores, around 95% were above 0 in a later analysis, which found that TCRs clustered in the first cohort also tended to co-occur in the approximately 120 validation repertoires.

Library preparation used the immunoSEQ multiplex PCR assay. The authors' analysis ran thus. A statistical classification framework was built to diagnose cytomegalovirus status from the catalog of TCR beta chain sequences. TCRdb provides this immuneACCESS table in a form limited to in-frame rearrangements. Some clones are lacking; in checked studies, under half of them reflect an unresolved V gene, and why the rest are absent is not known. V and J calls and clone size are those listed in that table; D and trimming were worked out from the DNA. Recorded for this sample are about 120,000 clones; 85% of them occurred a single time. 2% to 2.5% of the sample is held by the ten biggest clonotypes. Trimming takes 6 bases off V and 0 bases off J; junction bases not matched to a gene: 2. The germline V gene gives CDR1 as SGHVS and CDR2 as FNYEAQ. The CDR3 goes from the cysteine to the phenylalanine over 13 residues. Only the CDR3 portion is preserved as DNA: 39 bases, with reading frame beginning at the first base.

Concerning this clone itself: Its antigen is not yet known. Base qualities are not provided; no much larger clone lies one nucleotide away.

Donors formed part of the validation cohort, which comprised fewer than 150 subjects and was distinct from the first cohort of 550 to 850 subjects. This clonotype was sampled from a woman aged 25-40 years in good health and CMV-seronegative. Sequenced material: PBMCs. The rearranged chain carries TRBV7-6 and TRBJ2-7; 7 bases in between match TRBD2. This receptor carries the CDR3 CASSPGGSYEQYF. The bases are TGTGCCAGCAGTCCGGGAGGCTCCTACGAGCAGTACTTC. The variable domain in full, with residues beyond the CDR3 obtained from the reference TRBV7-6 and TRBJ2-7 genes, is GAGVSQSPRYKVTKRGQDVALRCDPISGHVSLYWYRQALGQGPEFLTYFNYEAQQDKSGLPNDRFSAERPEGSISTLTIQRTEQRDSAMYRCASSPGGSYEQYFGPGTRLTVT.